This T cell receptor (beta chain) was documented in a study of blood T cell repertoires in COVID-19. Study as a whole: In each case, the material was cDNA or gDNA derived from T cells, B-cell-depleted T cells, or PBMCs.

Original methodology: Nucleated cell number was recorded as an estimate derived from reference gene primer amplification. Sequencing was performed with immunoSEQ multiplex PCR; in TCRdb, only in-frame clones are kept and a portion is missing. That table gives V, J and clone size, and the DNA gave D and trimming. The table includes about 200,000 clones, less than 80% detected once. The CDR3 has 14 residues. The V segment lost 6 bases and the J segment 4 bases; nucleotides outside the gene matches: 5. CDR1 and CDR2 (germline): MNHEY, SMNVEV (reference sequence). The sample was peripheral blood. This sequence joins TRBV27 and TRBJ2-5; TRBD2 agrees at 10 bases. The sequence derives from a man aged 50 or older who had recovered from COVID-19. This CDR3 is CASRVAGGPETQYF. The CDR3 DNA is TGTGCCAGCAGGGTAGCGGGAGGCCCAGAGACCCAGTACTTC.